This T cell receptor beta chain was observed in a study of OX40 agonist ivuxolimab in advanced cancers. Looking at the study overall: Ivuxolimab, which targeted the costimulatory receptor OX40 (CD134), was an agonistic, fully human IgG2 monoclonal antibody. Intravenous ivuxolimab was administered to patients every 2 weeks at six dose levels: 0.01, 0.1, 0.3, 1.5, 3 and 10 mg/kg. Of the roughly 52 dose-escalation patients, hepatocellular carcinoma was present in about 20, melanoma in roughly 15, renal cell carcinoma in 9 and head and neck cancer in 9. The dose-escalation cohort was roughly 87% male with a mean age of approximately 59 years, ranging from roughly 20 to 80. Patients were allowed to have had prior anti-PD-1, anti-PD-L1 or anti-CTLA-4 therapy, and 30% to 50% of the dose-escalation patients had previously received checkpoint inhibitors. Partial responses occurred in three dose-escalation patients: two with cutaneous melanoma and one with hepatocellular carcinoma. Peripheral TCRbeta sequencing was intended to test whether TCR sequence diversity was altered and clonal T-cell expansion was caused by ivuxolimab. The paper describes the monotherapy dose-escalation part (N of about 52 patients) of the phase I trial of ivuxolimab. On the study overall, not on this receptor specifically: Partial responders in the 0.1-3.0 mg/kg groups had among the lowest normalized peripheral clonal expansion, especially among CD8+ T cells. At doses of 0.1 to 3.0 mg/kg, clonal expansion of both CD4+ and CD8+ T cells in blood was seen between baseline and week 6. The antigen specificity of the peripheral T cells that underwent clonal expansion was not determined. After ivuxolimab, more expanded clones were found on average in CD8+ T cells than in CD4+ T cells. Low levels of normalized T-cell clonal expansion were also seen in some patients who did not respond.

As concerns this clone: It has no known antigen specificity. No base quality values were provided; no much bigger clone lies one nucleotide off. In the same sample, other DNA sequences code for this CDR3.

The trial excluded patients who had a history of autoimmune disease or were on systemic immunosuppression. Peripheral blood for TCR sequencing was collected from all dose cohorts at baseline, on cycle 4 day 1, and on cycle 7 day 1. The samples were taken from a phase I, first-in-human, multicenter, open-label dose-escalation trial of ivuxolimab. Adults with locally advanced or metastatic melanoma, renal cell carcinoma, hepatocellular carcinoma or head and neck squamous cell carcinoma were enrolled in the trial. Before TCR sequencing, CD4+ T cells and CD8+ T cells were sorted from peripheral blood as separate populations. To sequence the TCRbeta CDR3 region, genomic DNA was isolated from the sorted cells. TCRbeta CDR3 regions were sequenced using the immunoSEQ Assay. The source is immuneACCESS, and TCRdb retained only in-frame sequences with V and J called. Part of the clones is not carried over; for the studies checked, unresolved V genes explain less than half of this, and the remainder is unexplained. Recorded for this sample are fewer than 75,000 clones; 88% of them occurred a single time. The ten top clones hold 0.65% to 0.7% of the sample.

The material was CD4+ or CD8+ T cells sorted from blood, obtained in a trial of the OX40 agonist ivuxolimab. This clonotype was sampled from an adult with an advanced solid tumor such as melanoma, head and neck, liver or kidney cancer.

The sequence in DNA is TGTGCCAGCAGCGCGAACTATGGCTACACCTTC. The resulting protein is CASSANYGYTF. The chain links TRBV9 with TRBJ1-2; no confident D gene assignment can be made. Inclusive of the bounding cysteine and phenylalanine, the CDR3 is 11 residues long. Only the CDR3 portion is preserved as DNA: 33 bases, with reading frame beginning at the first base. For CDR1 and CDR2, the germline V gene lists SGDLS and YYNGEE. V is reduced by 3 bases and J by 2 bases, leaving a spacing of 2 bases between them.